This T cell receptor (beta chain) came from a study of T cells after posttransplantation cyclophosphamide. The table lists this clone with many counts. Its antigen is still unknown. Findings and limits, study-wide: Recipient CMV seropositivity and CMV reactivation strongly tracked TRB clonality.

Trimming cost V 1 base and J 6 bases, with 13 bases left between them. This CDR3 is built from 15 residues. Germline CDR1 LNHNV, CDR2 YYDKDF (reference sequence). The data were produced by immunoSEQ multiplex PCR, yet TCRdb's version contains in-frame clones alone and is incomplete. The repertoire has under 40,000 clones, none seen only once; the ten largest take 6.5% to 8%. The sample consisted of PBMCs. This rearrangement joins TRBV15 to TRBJ1-5; maybe TRBD1 (6 bases). This sequence originates from a woman aged 50 to 60 in good health and a related stem cell transplant donor. The CDR3 nucleotides are TGTGCCACCAGCAGAGGAACAGGGTCGGGTCAGCCCCAGCATTTT. Translating it yields CATSRGTGSGQPQHF.